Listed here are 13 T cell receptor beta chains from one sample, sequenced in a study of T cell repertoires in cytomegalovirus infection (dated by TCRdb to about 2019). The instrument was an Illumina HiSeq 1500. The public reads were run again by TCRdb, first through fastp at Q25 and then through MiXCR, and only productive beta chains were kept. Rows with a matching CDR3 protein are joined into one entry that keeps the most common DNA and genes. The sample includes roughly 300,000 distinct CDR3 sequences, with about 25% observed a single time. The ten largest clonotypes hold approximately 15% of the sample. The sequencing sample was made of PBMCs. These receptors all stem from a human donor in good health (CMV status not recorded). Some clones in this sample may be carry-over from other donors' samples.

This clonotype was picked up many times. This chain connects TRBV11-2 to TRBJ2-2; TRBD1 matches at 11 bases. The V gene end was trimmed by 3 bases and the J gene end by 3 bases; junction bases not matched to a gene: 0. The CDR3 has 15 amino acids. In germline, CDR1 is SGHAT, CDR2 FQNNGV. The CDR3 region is CASSLGQGDTGELFF. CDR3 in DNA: TGTGCCAGCAGCTTGGGACAGGGGGACACCGGGGAGCTGTTTTTT. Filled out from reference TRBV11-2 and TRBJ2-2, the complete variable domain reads EAGVAQSPRYKIIEKRQSVAFWCNPISGHATLYWYQQILGQGPKLLIQFQNNGVVDDSQLPKDRFSAERLKGVDSTLKIQPAKLEDSAVYLCASSLGQGDTGELFFGEGSRLTVL.

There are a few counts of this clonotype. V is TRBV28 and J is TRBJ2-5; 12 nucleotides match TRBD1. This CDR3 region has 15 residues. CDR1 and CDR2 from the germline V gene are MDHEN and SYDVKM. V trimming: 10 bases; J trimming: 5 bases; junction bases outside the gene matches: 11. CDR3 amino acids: CATRDRGPAVETQYF. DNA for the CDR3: TGTGCCACCCGGGACAGGGGGCCCGCAGTGGAGACCCAGTACTTC.

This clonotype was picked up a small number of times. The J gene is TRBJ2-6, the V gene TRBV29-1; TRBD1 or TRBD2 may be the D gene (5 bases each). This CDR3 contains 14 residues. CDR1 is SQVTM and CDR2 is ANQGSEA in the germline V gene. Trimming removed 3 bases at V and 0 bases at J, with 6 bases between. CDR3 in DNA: TGCAGCGTTGATGGGGGCTCTGGGGCCAACGTCCTGACTTTC. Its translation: CSVDGGSGANVLTF. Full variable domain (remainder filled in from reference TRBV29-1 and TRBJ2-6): SAVISQKPSRDICQRGTSLTIQCQVDSQVTMMFWYRQQPGQSLTLIATANQGSEATYESGFVIDKFPISRPNLTFSTLTVSNMSPEDSSIYLCSVDGGSGANVLTFGAGSRLTVL.

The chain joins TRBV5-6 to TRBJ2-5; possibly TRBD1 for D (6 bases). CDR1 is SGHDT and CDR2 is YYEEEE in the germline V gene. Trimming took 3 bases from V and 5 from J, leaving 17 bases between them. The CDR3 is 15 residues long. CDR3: CASSSAGTLAETQYF. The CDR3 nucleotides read TGTGCCAGCAGCTCAGCCGGGACATTAGCGGAGACCCAGTACTTC.

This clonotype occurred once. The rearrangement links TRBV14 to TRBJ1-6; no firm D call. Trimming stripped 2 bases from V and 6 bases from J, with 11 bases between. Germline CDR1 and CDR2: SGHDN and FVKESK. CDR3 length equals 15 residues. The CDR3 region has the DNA TGTGCCAGCAGCCAATTACGGCAGCTTAATTCACCCCTCCACTTT. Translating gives CASSQLRQLNSPLHF.

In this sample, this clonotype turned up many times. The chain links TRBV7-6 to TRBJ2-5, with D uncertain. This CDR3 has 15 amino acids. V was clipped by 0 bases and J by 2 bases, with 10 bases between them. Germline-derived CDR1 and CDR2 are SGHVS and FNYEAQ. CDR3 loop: CASSLAWPAQETQYF. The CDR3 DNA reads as TGTGCCAGCAGCTTAGCTTGGCCGGCACAAGAGACCCAGTACTTC.

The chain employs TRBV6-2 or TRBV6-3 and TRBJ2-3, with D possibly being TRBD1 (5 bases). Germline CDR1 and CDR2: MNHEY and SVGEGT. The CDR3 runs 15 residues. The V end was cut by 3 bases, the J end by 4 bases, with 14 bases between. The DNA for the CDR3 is TGTGCCAGCAGTTATGTCGGAAGGGGCGCAGATACGCAGTATTTT. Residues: CASSYVGRGADTQYF.

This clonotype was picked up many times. The CDR3 protein is CASSPDRPEAFF. Written as DNA, the CDR3 is TGTGCCAGCAGCCCGGACAGGCCTGAAGCTTTCTTT. J is TRBJ1-1 and V is TRBV7-2, with 7 bases that match TRBD1. V gave up 5 bases and J gave up 6 bases; unmatched junction bases: 3. Per the germline V gene, CDR1 is SGHTA and CDR2 is FQGNSA. The CDR3 runs 12 residues.

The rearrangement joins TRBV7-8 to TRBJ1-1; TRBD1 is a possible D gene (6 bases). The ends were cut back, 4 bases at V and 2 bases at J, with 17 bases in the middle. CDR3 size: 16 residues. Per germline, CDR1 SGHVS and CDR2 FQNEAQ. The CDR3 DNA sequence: TGTGCCAGCAGCTCACGGAAGACAGGATCCAACACTGAAGCTTTCTTT. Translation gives CASSSRKTGSNTEAFF.

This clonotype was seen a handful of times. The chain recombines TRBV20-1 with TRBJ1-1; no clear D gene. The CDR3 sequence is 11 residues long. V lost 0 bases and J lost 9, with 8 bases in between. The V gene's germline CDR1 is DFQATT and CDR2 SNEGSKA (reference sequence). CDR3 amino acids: CSAREYDQAFF. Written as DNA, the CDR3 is TGCAGTGCTAGAGAGTACGACCAAGCTTTCTTT.

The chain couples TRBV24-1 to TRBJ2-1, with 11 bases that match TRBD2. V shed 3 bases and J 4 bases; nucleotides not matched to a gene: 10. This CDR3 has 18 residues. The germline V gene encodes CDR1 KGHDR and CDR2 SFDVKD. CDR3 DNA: TGTGCCACCAGTGATCCAAGATCCGGGACTAGCGGTTACAATGAGCAGTTCTTC. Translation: CATSDPRSGTSGYNEQFF.

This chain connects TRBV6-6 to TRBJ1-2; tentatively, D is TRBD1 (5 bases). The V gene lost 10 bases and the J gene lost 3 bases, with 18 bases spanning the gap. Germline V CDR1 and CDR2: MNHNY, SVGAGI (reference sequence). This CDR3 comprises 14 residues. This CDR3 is CATQGRATDYGYTF. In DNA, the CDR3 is TGTGCCACCCAGGGTCGGGCTACGGACTATGGCTACACCTTC.

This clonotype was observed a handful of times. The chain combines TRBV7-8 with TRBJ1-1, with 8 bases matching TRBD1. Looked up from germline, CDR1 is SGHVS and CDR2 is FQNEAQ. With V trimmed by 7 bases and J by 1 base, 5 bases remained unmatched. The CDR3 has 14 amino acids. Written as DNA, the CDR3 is TGTGCCAGCAAGAAGGGACAGGAGAACACTGAAGCTTTCTTT. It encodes CASKKGQENTEAFF.